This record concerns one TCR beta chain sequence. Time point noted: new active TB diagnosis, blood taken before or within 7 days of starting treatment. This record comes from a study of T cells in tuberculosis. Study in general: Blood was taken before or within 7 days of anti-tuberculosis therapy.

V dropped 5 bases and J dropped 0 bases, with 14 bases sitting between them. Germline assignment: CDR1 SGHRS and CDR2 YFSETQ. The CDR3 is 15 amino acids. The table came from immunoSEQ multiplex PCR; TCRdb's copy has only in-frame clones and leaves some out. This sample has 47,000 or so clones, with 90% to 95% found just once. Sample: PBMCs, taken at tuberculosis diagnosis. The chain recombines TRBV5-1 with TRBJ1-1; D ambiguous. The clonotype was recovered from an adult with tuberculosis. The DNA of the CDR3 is TGCGCCAGCAGTCCCGCACCGGGAATGAACACTGAAGCTTTCTTT. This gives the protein CASSPAPGMNTEAFF.